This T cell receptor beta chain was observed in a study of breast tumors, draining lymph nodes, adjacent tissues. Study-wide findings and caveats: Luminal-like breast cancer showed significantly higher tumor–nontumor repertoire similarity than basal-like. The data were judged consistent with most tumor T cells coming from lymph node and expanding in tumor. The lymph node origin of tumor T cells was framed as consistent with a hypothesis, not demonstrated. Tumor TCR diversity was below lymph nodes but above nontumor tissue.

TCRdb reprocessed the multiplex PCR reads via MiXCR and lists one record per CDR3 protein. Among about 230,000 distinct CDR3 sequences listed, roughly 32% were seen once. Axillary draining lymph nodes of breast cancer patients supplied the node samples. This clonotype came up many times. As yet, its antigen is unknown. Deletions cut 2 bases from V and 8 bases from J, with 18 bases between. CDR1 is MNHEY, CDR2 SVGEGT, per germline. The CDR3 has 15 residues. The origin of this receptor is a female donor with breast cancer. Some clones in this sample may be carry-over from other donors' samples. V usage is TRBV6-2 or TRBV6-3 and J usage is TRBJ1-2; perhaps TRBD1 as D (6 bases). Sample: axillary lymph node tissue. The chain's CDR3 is CASSYDGGRGGGYTF. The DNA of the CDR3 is TGTGCCAGCAGTTACGATGGGGGGCGCGGAGGGGGCTACACCTTC.